The 3 T cell receptor beta chains reported below all come from one sample, sequenced in a study of OX40 agonist ivuxolimab in advanced cancers. Libraries were prepared by immunoSEQ multiplex PCR; TCRdb keeps only in-frame clonotypes and omits some of them. The repertoire holds about 100,000 clones, with roughly 90% as singletons. This sample comprised CD4+ or CD8+ T cells sorted from blood, obtained in a trial of the OX40 agonist ivuxolimab. These receptors were taken from an adult with an advanced solid tumor such as melanoma, head and neck, liver or kidney cancer.

This clone occurred once. This chain joins TRBV18 and TRBJ1-5, with D maybe TRBD1 (5 bases). CDR1 and CDR2 from the germline V gene are KGHSH and LQKENI. The CDR3 extends over 14 amino acids. V lost 2 bases to trimming and J lost 1 base, with 6 bases between them. The CDR3 coding sequence is TGTGCCAGCTCACCAAAGGGGAGCAATCAGCCCCAGCATTTT. Translation gives CASSPKGSNQPQHF. The full variable domain, its missing parts supplied by reference TRBV18 and TRBJ1-5, is NAGVMQNPRHLVRRRGQEARLRCSPMKGHSHVYWYRQLPEEGLKFMVYLQKENIIDESGMPKERFSAEFPKEGPSILRIQQVVRGDSAAYFCASSPKGSNQPQHFGDGTRLSIL.

The rearrangement joins TRBV7-6 to TRBJ2-1, with TRBD1 matching over 9 bases. V trimming: 1 base; J trimming: 3 bases; junction bases outside the gene matches: 1. In germline, CDR1 is SGHVS, CDR2 FNYEAQ. The CDR3 spans 15 residues. CDR3: CASSLETGGYNEQFF. For the CDR3, the DNA is TGTGCCAGCAGCTTAGAGACAGGGGGCTACAATGAGCAGTTCTTC.

The rearrangement links TRBV4-2 to TRBJ2-1; 14 nucleotides align to TRBD2. The CDR3 length is 17 residues. Germline V gene lookup returns CDR1 LGHNA and CDR2 YNFKEQ. J gave up 7 bases and V 3 bases, and 8 bases lay outside the gene matches. The CDR3 spells CASSHGTSGSLVNEQFF. CDR3 DNA sequence: TGTGCCAGCAGCCACGGGACTAGCGGGAGTCTCGTGAATGAGCAGTTCTTC.